A selection of T cell receptor beta chains follows, all from one sample in a study of human T cells and chemical hapten exposure. TCRdb itself ran the RACE reads through MiXCR, one entry per CDR3 protein. This table has roughly 120,000 distinct CDR3 sequences, roughly a tenth appearing once. Sequenced here: whole blood, sampled in connection with sensitization to the hapten diphenylcyclopropenone (DPC). These receptors were taken from a woman in her 40s with alopecia areata. Some clones in this sample may be carry-over from other donors' samples. Each CDR3 is given with its conserved first and last residue. The D gene is left open where the match is weak. The size entry is marked missing in some rows and otherwise reads once, few, many or a size class.

>TRBV5-1|NA|TRBJ2-7|NA
CASSLGARGGEQYF
TGCGCCAGCAGCTTGGGGGCCAGGGGAGGCGAGCAGTACTTC
>TRBV18|NA|TRBJ1-6|NA
CASSPPPLSSYNSPLHF
TGTGCCAGCTCACCACCCCCCCTCAGCTCCTATAATTCACCCCTCCACTTT
>TRBV2|NA|TRBJ2-2|many
CASSSQTRVAGELFF
TGTGCCAGCAGTTCCCAAACCAGGGTGGCCGGGGAGCTGTTTTTT
>TRBV7-6|TRBD1|TRBJ1-5|NA
CASSPTGGRQPQHF
TGTGCCAGCAGCCCGACAGGGGGCCGTCAGCCCCAGCATTTT
>TRBV5-1|TRBD1|TRBJ1-4|many
CASSPGQLVTAKLFF
TGCGCCAGCAGCCCGGGACAGCTAGTCACCGCAAAACTGTTTTTT
>TRBV12-3/TRBV12-4|NA|TRBJ1-5|many
CASSLESWNQPQHF
TGTGCCAGCAGTTTAGAATCCTGGAATCAGCCCCAGCATTTT
>TRBV10-3|TRBD1|TRBJ1-3|NA
CAISLQGPGSGNTIYF
TGTGCCATCAGCCTACAGGGGCCGGGCTCTGGAAACACCATATATTTT
>TRBV7-8|NA|TRBJ1-6|NA
CASSLVGDPYNSPLHF
TGTGCCAGCAGCTTAGTCGGGGACCCCTATAATTCACCCCTCCACTTT
>TRBV12-3/TRBV12-4|TRBD1|TRBJ2-2|few
CASSPGGQGASGELFF
TGTGCCAGCAGTCCGGGGGGACAGGGCGCCAGCGGGGAGCTGTTTTTT
>TRBV10-3|TRBD1|TRBJ2-1|NA
CAISEQTGGNEQFF
TGTGCCATCAGTGAGCAAACAGGGGGCAATGAGCAGTTCTTC
>TRBV20-1|TRBD2|TRBJ2-3|many
CTSRNETSPMGGTDTQYF
TGCACCAGCCGGAATGAGACTAGCCCCATGGGCGGCACAGATACGCAGTATTTT
>TRBV9|TRBD1|TRBJ2-2|few
CASSPSPGQGSNTGELFF
TGTGCCAGCAGCCCCTCCCCGGGACAGGGGTCGAACACCGGGGAGCTGTTTTTT